This TCR beta chain was sequenced in a study of blood T cell dynamics during melanoma immunotherapy. Assay used: immunoSEQ multiplex PCR; TCRdb lists only in-frame clones, some missing. The sample lists 6,000 to 8,000 clones; around 82% were seen once. Time point given: pre-treatment baseline. Apart from two fast progressors, RECIST 1.1 response was judged 12 weeks post-infusion. CDR1 and CDR2 (germline): LGHNA, YNFKEQ. V trimming: 0 bases; J trimming: 5 bases; junction bases outside the gene matches: 5. This CDR3 is 15 amino acids long. Sequencing was performed on blood, taken from a patient treated with checkpoint blockade. This clonotype originated in a human donor with melanoma. V usage is TRBV4-2 and J usage is TRBJ2-7, with 9 bases identical to TRBD2. CDR3 amino acids: CASSQEGLANHEQYF. The DNA for the CDR3 is TGTGCCAGCAGCCAAGAGGGACTAGCTAACCACGAGCAGTACTTC.